The rows below give T cell receptor beta chains drawn from one sample of a study of PD-1 blockade in classical Hodgkin lymphoma. Profiled with immunoSEQ multiplex PCR; TCRdb holds only in-frame clones, not every one. The sample carries about 25,000 clones, around three quarters recorded once. The input for sequencing was peripheral blood mononuclear cells (PBMCs), taken before the second cycle of nivolumab. These receptors were taken from a human donor with classical Hodgkin lymphoma. CDR3s include the opening cysteine and the closing phenylalanine or tryptophan. A D gene is named only where the DNA matches it firmly. Size tells how often a clone was seen (once, few, many) or the class of an expanded clone, and some rows leave it out.

J | V | D | size | DNA | CDR3
TRBJ1-1 | TRBV27 | NA | once | TGTGCCAGCAGTTTGAGGGGGAACACTGAAGCTTTCTTT | CASSLRGNTEAFF
TRBJ2-5 | TRBV11-3 | TRBD2 | once | TGTGCCAGCAGCTTGGGACTAGCGGGAGGAGCAGAGACCCAGTACTTC | CASSLGLAGGAETQYF
TRBJ2-7 | TRBV6-5 | TRBD2 | once | TGTGCCAGCAGTTACTATAGCGGGACCTCCTACGAGCAGTACTTC | CASSYYSGTSYEQYF
TRBJ2-1 | TRBV6-5 | TRBD2 | NA | TGTGCCACCGGGGGGGGCAGCGGGGGGGATGAGCAGTTCTTC | CATGGGSGGDEQFF
TRBJ2-1 | TRBV7-8 | TRBD1 | NA | TGTGCCAGCAGCTTGCGGCAGGGGGCTAGGAATGAGCAGTTCTTC | CASSLRQGARNEQFF
TRBJ1-2 | TRBV7-9 | NA | NA | TGTGCCAGCAGTCCCTCAGGGGCCGCCAACTATGGCTACACCTTC | CASSPSGAANYGYTF
TRBJ2-1 | TRBV5-5 | TRBD1 | NA | TGTGCCAGCAGCCCGGGTCCGGCAGGGGGCTCGAATGAGCAGTTCTTC | CASSPGPAGGSNEQFF
TRBJ2-7 | TRBV28 | NA | NA | TGTGCCAGCAGTTTGTCTAGCTCCTACGAGCAGTACTTC | CASSLSSSYEQYF
TRBJ1-1 | TRBV29-1 | NA | once | TGCAGCGCAACCCGGGCTATTAGCACTGAAGCTTTCTTT | CSATRAISTEAFF
TRBJ2-2 | TRBV7-3 | NA | NA | TGTGCCAGCAGCCTGAGTGGGGGAAACGCCGGGGAGCTGTTTTTT | CASSLSGGNAGELFF
TRBJ2-7 | TRBV7-9 | TRBD1 | NA | TGTGCCAGCAGCTTAGTCGGGACAGGAAAACACTACGAGCAGTACTTC | CASSLVGTGKHYEQYF
TRBJ2-4 | TRBV6-1 | NA | few | TGTGCCAGCAGTGCAGACCCACTTCGGAGGCACATTCAGTACTTC | CASSADPLRRHIQYF
TRBJ2-7 | TRBV19 | NA | few | TGTGCCAGTAAGACCACAGGGACGACCTACGAGCAGTACTTC | CASKTTGTTYEQYF
TRBJ2-1 | TRBV2 | TRBD2 | NA | TGTGCCAGCGGGGTTTTGCTAGCGGGAGGGCCTAGGGACAATGAGCAGTTCTTC | CASGVLLAGGPRDNEQFF
TRBJ1-2 | TRBV30 | TRBD1 | few | TGTGCCTCCAAGGACAGGGGGCGTCAGGGCTACACCTTC | CASKDRGRQGYTF
TRBJ2-1 | TRBV12-5 | TRBD2 | NA | TGTGCTAGTGGTTCGACTTGGACTAGCGGGAGGGCCGTTCGTTACAATGAGCAGTTCTTC | CASGSTWTSGRAVRYNEQFF
TRBJ1-4 | TRBV29-1 | TRBD1 | once | TGCAGCGTTATTTCAGGGGGCCGTGAAAAACTGTTTTTT | CSVISGGREKLFF
TRBJ2-3 | TRBV5-1 | NA | NA | TGCGCCAGCAGTAGGGGGACGGACATCACAGATACGCAGTATTTT | CASSRGTDITDTQYF
TRBJ2-5 | TRBV10-3 | NA | NA | TGTGCCATCAAAGTAGGCGAGTACCAAGAGACCCAGTACTTC | CAIKVGEYQETQYF
TRBJ2-5 | TRBV28 | TRBD2 | NA | TGTGCCAGCAGTTTAGCCCTAGCGGGTCAAGAGACCCAGTACTTC | CASSLALAGQETQYF
TRBJ1-3 | TRBV5-1 | NA | NA | TGCGCCAGCACCCCAGAACCTGGAAACACCATATATTTT | CASTPEPGNTIYF
TRBJ2-6 | TRBV6-1 | NA | few | TGTGCCAGCAGTGAAAATATGTGGACAGACTCTGGGGCCAACGTCCTGACTTTC | CASSENMWTDSGANVLTF
TRBJ2-1 | TRBV2 | TRBD1 | NA | TGTGCCAGCAGTTCTCCGGGACAGGGAAACTGGCAGTTCTTC | CASSSPGQGNWQFF
TRBJ1-2 | TRBV25-1 | NA | NA | TGTGCCAGCAGTGACATGAGGGCCGCAAACTATGGCTACACCTTC | CASSDMRAANYGYTF
TRBJ2-2 | TRBV6-5 | NA | NA | TGTGCCAGCAGCCTCATGGGCACCGGGGAGCTGTTTTTT | CASSLMGTGELFF
TRBJ1-1 | TRBV7-6 | TRBD1 | NA | TGTGCCAGCAGCTTGGGACAGTACACTGAAGCTTTCTTT | CASSLGQYTEAFF
TRBJ2-3 | TRBV6-5 | NA | once | TGTGCCAGCAGCCATGGGGGATCAGATACGCAGTATTTT | CASSHGGSDTQYF
TRBJ1-1 | TRBV5-4 | TRBD1 | NA | TGTGCCAGCAGCCCGACAGGGGGCGCCGTGAACACTGAAGCTTTCTTT | CASSPTGGAVNTEAFF
TRBJ2-3 | TRBV6-1 | NA | NA | TGTGCCAGCAGTGAAAAGTGGACTAGCACAGATACGCAGTATTTT | CASSEKWTSTDTQYF
TRBJ2-3 | TRBV6-5 | NA | NA | TGTGCCAGCAGTTACTCGCCGGGAACGACGCAGTATTTT | CASSYSPGTTQYF
TRBJ2-4 | TRBV6-6 | NA | NA | TGTGCCAGCAGTTACCCGGGAGTTGTCATTCAGTACTTC | CASSYPGVVIQYF
TRBJ2-3 | TRBV19 | TRBD2 | NA | TGTGCCAGTAGTATCAGTCGGACTAGCCCTAGAGATACGCAGTATTTT | CASSISRTSPRDTQYF
TRBJ2-1 | TRBV7-2 | NA | NA | TGTGCCAGCAGCTTTTACAATGAGCAGTTCTTC | CASSFYNEQFF
TRBJ1-2 | TRBV28 | NA | NA | TGTGCCAGCAGCGAGAGGCAGAGATATGGCTACACCTTC | CASSERQRYGYTF
TRBJ2-2 | TRBV6-1 | NA | NA | TGTGCCAGCAGCGCACCGGGACAGAACACCGGGGAGCTGTTTTTT | CASSAPGQNTGELFF
TRBJ2-5 | TRBV11-3 | TRBD1 | NA | TGTGCCAGCAGCCGGGGACAGCAAGAGACCCAGTACTTC | CASSRGQQETQYF